The clone carrying this T cell receptor (beta chain) was seen once. The record originates from a study of T cell changes during pregnancy in multiple sclerosis. The assay was immunoSEQ multiplex PCR, and TCRdb's table has in-frame clones only and misses some. Here the sample spans some 70,000 clones, around nine tenths being singletons. The clonotype originates from a female donor in good health, enrolled as a control in a pregnancy study. This specimen was peripheral blood, taken in the second trimester of pregnancy.

CDR3 nucleotides: TGTGCCAGCAGCTTTACAGGGTATACCGGGGAGCTGTTTTTT. This codes for CASSFTGYTGELFF. This chain uses TRBV7-9 with TRBJ2-2, with D maybe TRBD1 (6 bases). The CDR3 spans 14 residues. Germline V lookup: CDR1 SEHNR, CDR2 FQNEAQ (reference sequence). V was trimmed by 3 bases and J by 5 bases, leaving 10 bases between them.